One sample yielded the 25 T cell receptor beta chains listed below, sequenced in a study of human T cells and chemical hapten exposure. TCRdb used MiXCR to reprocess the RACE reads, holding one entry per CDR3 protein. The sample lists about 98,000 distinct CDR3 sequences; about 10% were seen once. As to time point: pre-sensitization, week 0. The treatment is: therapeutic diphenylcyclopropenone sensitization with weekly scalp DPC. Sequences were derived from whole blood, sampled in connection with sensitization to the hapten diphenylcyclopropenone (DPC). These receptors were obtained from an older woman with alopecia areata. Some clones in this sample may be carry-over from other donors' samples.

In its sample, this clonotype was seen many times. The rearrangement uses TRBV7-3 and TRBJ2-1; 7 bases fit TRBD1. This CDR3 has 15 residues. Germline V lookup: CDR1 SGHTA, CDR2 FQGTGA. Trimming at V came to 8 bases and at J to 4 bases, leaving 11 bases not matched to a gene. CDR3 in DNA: TGTGCCAGCTCGTCTTCGACAGGGCTTTACAATGAGCAGTTCTTC. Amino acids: CASSSSTGLYNEQFF. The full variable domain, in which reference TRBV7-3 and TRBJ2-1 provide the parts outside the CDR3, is GAGVSQTPSNKVTEKGKYVELRCDPISGHTALYWYRQSLGQGPEFLIYFQGTGAADDSGLPNDRFFAVRPEGSVSTLKIQRTERGDSAVYLCASSSSTGLYNEQFFGPGTRLTVL.

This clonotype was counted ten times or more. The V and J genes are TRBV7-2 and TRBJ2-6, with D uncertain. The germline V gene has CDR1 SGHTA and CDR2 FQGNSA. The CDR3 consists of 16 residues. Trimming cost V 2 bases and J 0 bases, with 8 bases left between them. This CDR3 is CASSLNFYSGANVLTF. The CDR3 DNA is TGTGCCAGCAGCTTAAACTTCTACTCTGGGGCCAACGTCCTGACTTTC. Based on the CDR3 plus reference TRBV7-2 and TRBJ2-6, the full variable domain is GAGVSQSPSNKVTEKGKDVELRCDPISGHTALYWYRQSLGQGLEFLIYFQGNSAPDKSGLPSDRFSAERTGGSVSTLTIQRTQQEDSAVYLCASSLNFYSGANVLTFGAGSRLTVL.

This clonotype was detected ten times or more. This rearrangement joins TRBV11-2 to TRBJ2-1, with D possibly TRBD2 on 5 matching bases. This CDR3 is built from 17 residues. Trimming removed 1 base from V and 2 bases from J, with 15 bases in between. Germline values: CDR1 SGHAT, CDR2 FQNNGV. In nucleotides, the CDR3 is TGTGCCAGCAGCTTAGTCCTTACGGCGGGCACCTACAATGAGCAGTTCTTC. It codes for CASSLVLTAGTYNEQFF.

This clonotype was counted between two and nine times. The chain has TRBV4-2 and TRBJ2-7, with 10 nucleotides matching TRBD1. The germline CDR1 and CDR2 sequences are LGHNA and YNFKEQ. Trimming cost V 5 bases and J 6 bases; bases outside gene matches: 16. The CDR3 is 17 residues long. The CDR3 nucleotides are TGTGCCAGCAGCTTTGACCGCGGCGGACAGGGGGTTATCGAGCAGTACTTC. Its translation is CASSFDRGGQGVIEQYF.

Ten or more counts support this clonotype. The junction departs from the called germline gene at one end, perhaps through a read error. CDR3 DNA: TGTGCCAGCAGCTTAGGGGGACAGGGGCGGCTCTTT. Residues: CASSLGGQGRLF. This sequence joins TRBV7-8 and TRBJ1-1; 10 bases are a match to TRBD1. CDR1 SGHVS and CDR2 FQNEAQ come from the germline V gene. The CDR3 contains 12 residues.

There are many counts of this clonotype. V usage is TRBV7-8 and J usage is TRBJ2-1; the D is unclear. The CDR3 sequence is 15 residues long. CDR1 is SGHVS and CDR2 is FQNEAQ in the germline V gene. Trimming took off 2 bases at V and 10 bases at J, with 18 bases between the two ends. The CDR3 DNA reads TGTGCCAGCAGCTTACTAGTCCAAAATGCCGCAGAGCAGTTCTTC. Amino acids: CASSLLVQNAAEQFF. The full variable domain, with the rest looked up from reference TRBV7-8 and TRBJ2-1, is GAGVSQSPRYKVAKRGQDVALRCDPISGHVSLFWYQQALGQGPEFLTYFQNEAQLDKSGLPSDRFFAERPEGSVSTLKIQRTQQEDSAVYLCASSLLVQNAAEQFFGPGTRLTVL.

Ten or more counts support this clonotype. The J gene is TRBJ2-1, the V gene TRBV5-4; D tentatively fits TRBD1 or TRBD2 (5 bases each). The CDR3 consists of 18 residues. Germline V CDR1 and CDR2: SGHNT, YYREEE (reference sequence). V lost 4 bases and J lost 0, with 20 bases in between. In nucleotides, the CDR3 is TGTGCCAGCAGCAACGGACCCGCAGGGACCCTCTCCTACAATGAGCAGTTCTTC. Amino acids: CASSNGPAGTLSYNEQFF.

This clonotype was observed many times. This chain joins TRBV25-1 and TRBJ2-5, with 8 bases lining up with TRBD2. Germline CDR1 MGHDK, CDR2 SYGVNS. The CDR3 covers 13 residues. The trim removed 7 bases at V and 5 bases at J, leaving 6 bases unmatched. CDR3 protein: CASTAGGLETQYF. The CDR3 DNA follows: TGTGCCAGCACGGCGGGGGGCCTGGAGACCCAGTACTTC. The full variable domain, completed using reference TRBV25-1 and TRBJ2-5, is EADIYQTPRYLVIGTGKKITLECSQTMGHDKMYWYQQDPGMELHLIHYSYGVNSTEKGDLSSESTVSRIRTEHFPLTLESARPSHTSQYLCASTAGGLETQYFGPGTRLLVL.

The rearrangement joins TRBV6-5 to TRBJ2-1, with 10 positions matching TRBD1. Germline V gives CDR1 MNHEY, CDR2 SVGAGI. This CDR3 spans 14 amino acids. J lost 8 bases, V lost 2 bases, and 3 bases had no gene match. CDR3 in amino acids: CASSYATGGYEQFF. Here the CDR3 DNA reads TGTGCCAGCAGTTACGCGACAGGGGGCTATGAGCAGTTCTTC.

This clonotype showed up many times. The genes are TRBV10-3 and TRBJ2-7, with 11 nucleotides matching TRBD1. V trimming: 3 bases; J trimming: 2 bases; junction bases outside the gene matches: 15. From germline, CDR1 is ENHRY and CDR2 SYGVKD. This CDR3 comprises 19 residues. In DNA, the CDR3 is TGTGCCATCAGTGATAAACGAATCCCGGGACAGGGGGTCGCCTACGAGCAGTACTTC. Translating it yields CAISDKRIPGQGVAYEQYF.

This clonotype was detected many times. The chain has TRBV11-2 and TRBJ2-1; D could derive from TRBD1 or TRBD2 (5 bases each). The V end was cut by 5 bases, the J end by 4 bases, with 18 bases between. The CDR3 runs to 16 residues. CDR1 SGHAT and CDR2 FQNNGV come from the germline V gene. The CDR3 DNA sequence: TGTGCCAGCAGCCCAGGAGGTTCAGGGTTTTACAATGAGCAGTTCTTC. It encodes CASSPGGSGFYNEQFF.

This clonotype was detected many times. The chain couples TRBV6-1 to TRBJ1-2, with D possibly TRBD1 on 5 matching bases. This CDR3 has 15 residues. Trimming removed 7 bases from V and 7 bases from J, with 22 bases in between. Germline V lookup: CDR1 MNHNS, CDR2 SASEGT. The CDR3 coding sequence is TGTGCCAGCATGAACGGGGGAGGAATCATGCGTGGCTACACCTTC. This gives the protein CASMNGGGIMRGYTF.

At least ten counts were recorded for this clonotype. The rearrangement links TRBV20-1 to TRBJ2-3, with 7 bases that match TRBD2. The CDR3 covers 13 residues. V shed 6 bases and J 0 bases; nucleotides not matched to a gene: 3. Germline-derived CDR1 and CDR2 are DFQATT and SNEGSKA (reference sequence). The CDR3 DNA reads TGCAGTGCGCTAGCGGAGAGCACAGATACGCAGTATTTT. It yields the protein CSALAESTDTQYF.

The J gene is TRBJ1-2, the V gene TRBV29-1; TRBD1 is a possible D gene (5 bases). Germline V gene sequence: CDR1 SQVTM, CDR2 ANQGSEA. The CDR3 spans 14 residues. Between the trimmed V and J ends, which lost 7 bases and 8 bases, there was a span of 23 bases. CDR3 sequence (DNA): TGCAGCGCATTGAAGGACGGGGCAGGGTTCGGCTACACCTTC. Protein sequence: CSALKDGAGFGYTF.

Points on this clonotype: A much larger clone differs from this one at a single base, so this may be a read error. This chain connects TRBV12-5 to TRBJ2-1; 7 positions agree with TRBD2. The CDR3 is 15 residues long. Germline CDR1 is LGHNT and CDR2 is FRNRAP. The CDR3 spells CANGSTSWDYNEQFF. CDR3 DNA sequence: TGTGCTAATGGTTCGACTAGCTGGGACTACAATGAGCAGTTCTTC.

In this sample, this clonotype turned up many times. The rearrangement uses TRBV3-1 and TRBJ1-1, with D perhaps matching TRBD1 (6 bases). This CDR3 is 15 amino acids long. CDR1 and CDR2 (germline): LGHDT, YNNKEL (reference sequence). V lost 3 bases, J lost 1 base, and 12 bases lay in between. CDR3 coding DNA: TGTGCCAGCAGCCATGTGGGCAGGGGGAACACTGAAGCTTTCTTT. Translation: CASSHVGRGNTEAFF.

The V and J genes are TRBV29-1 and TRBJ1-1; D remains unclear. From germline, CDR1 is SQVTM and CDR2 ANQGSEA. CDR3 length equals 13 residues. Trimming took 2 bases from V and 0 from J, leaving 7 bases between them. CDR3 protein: CSVESYLNTEAFF. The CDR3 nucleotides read TGCAGCGTTGAATCCTATCTGAACACTGAAGCTTTCTTT.

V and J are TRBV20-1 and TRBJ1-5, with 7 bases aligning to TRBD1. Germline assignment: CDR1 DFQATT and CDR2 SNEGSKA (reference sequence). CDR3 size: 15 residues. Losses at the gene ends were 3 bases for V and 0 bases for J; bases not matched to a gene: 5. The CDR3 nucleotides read TGCAGTGCTAGGGTTGCAGGGGGTAGCAATCAGCCCCAGCATTTT. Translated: CSARVAGGSNQPQHF.

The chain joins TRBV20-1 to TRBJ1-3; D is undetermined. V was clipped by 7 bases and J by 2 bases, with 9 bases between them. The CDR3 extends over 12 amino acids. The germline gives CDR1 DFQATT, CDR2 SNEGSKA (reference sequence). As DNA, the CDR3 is TGCAGTGTTCGGATGGCTGGAAACACCATATATTTT. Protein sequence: CSVRMAGNTIYF.

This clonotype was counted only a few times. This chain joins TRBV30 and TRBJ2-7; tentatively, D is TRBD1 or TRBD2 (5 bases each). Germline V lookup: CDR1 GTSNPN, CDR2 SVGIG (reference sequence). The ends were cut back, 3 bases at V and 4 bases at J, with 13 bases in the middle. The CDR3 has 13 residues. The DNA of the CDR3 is TGTGCCTGGAGCTGGGGGACGCCTTACGAGCAGTACTTC. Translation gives CAWSWGTPYEQYF.

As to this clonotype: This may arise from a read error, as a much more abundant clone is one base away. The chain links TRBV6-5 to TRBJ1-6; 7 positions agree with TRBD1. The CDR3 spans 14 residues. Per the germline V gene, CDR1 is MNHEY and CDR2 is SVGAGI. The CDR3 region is CTSSLGQPNSPLHF. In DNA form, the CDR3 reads TGTACCAGCAGTCTGGGACAGCCCAATTCACCCCTCCACTTT.

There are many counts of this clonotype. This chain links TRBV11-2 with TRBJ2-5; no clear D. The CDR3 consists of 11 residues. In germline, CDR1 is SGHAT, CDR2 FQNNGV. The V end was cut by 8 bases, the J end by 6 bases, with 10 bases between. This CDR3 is CASLTGKTQYF. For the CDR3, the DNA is TGTGCCAGCCTCACTGGAAAGACCCAGTACTTC.

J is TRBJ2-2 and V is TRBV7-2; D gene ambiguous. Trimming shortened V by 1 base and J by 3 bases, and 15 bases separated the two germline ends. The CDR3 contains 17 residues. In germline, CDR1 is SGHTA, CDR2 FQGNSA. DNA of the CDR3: TGTGCCAGCAGCTTAGAGGTTTCAAACATGTACACCGGGGAGCTGTTTTTT. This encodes CASSLEVSNMYTGELFF.

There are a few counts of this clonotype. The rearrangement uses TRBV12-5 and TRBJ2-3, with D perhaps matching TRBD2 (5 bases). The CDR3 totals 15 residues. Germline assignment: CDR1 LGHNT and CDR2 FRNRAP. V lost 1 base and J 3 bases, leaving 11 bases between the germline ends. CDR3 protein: CASGLASGETDTQYF. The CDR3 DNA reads TGTGCTAGTGGTTTGGCAAGTGGGGAGACAGATACGCAGTATTTT.

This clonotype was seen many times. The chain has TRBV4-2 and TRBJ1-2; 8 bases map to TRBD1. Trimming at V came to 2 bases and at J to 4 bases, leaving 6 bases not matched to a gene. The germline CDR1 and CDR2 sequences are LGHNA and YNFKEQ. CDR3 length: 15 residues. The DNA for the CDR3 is TGTGCCAGCAGCCAACCCTCCGACAGGGGCTATGGCTACACCTTC. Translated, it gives CASSQPSDRGYGYTF.